Listed below are T cell receptor beta chains from one sample, sequenced in a study of control samples from healthy donors and cancer patients. Here immunoSEQ multiplex PCR was the method, and the copy in TCRdb shows in-frame clones only, minus some. The sample consists of roughly 450,000 clones, 80% to 95% of them appearing once. The sequencing sample was made of PBMCs. The receptors come from a man in his forties or fifties with head and neck cancer. Both conserved end residues are part of each CDR3. The D gene is left open where the match is weak. Not all rows give a size; the values are once, few, many and, for expanded clones, a class.

CDR3aa,CDR3nt,d_gene,j_gene,abundance,v_gene
CASSLSIQGVAPLHF,TGTGCCAGCAGCTTATCCATACAGGGGGTTGCACCCCTCCACTTT,TRBD1,TRBJ1-6,-,TRBV11-2
CASSSRTGGPTEAFF,TGTGCCAGCAGCTCCCGGACAGGGGGCCCCACTGAAGCTTTCTTT,TRBD1,TRBJ1-1,-,TRBV13
CASRRTGNLNTEAFF,TGTGCCAGCAGAAGGACAGGGAACTTGAACACTGAAGCTTTCTTT,TRBD1,TRBJ1-1,once,TRBV28
CAWSAAQHTGELFF,TGTGCCTGGAGCGCGGCGCAGCACACCGGGGAGCTGTTTTTT,-,TRBJ2-2,-,TRBV30
CASKGVANYGHTF,TGTGCCAGCAAGGGGGTCGCTAACTATGGCCACACCTTC,-,TRBJ1-2,once,TRBV6-5
CASSKGTATLYGYTF,TGTGCCAGCAGCAAGGGGACAGCAACTCTCTATGGCTACACCTTC,TRBD1,TRBJ1-2,-,TRBV3-1/TRBV3-2
CASSPWAGADTDTQYF,TGTGCCAGCAGCCCATGGGCGGGGGCCGACACAGATACGCAGTATTTT,-,TRBJ2-3,-,TRBV14
CASSSPAGGKYEQYF,TGTGCCAGCAGCTCCCCGGCAGGGGGCAAATACGAGCAGTACTTC,TRBD1,TRBJ2-7,-,TRBV7-2
CASSYTRDTEAFF,TGTGCCAGCAGTTACACTCGAGACACTGAAGCTTTCTTT,-,TRBJ1-1,-,TRBV6-5
CASSKVELAGDNSYEQYF,TGTGCCAGCAGCAAAGTTGAGCTAGCGGGGGACAACTCCTACGAGCAGTACTTC,-,TRBJ2-7,-,TRBV21-1
CASSERAPAGAQGGQFF,TGTGCCAGCAGTGAACGGGCTCCGGCGGGGGCACAGGGAGGGCAGTTCTTC,-,TRBJ2-1,once,TRBV6-1
CASSPGQGSGYTF,TGCGCCAGCAGCCCGGGACAGGGAAGTGGCTACACCTTC,TRBD1,TRBJ1-2,-,TRBV5-1
CASSISGTRKETQYF,TGTGCCAGTAGTATTAGTGGGACTCGGAAAGAGACCCAGTACTTC,-,TRBJ2-5,-,TRBV19
CASSDIRMGGSEAFF,TGTGCCAGCAGTGATATCCGTATGGGGGGTTCTGAAGCTTTCTTT,-,TRBJ1-1,few,TRBV25-1
CSASPGTGANVLTF,TGCAGTGCTAGTCCGGGGACTGGGGCCAACGTCCTGACTTTC,-,TRBJ2-6,-,TRBV20-1
CAGGRALYGYTF,TGTGCCGGGGGCAGGGCCTTATATGGCTACACCTTC,-,TRBJ1-2,-,TRBV6-5
CASSLFGQKKHF,TGTGCCAGCAGTTTATTCGGACAGAAAAAGCATTTT,-,TRBJ1-5,-,TRBV28
CASSRAAGRETQYF,TGTGCCAGCAGCCGAGCGGCGGGGAGAGAGACCCAGTACTTC,-,TRBJ2-5,-,TRBV3-1/TRBV3-2
CASSSGQVTGYTF,TGTGCCAGCAGTTCGGGACAGGTTACCGGCTACACCTTC,TRBD1,TRBJ1-2,-,TRBV28
CASSAIRGLRGNQPQHF,TGTGCCAGTAGTGCGATTCGGGGGCTCAGAGGCAATCAGCCCCAGCATTTT,-,TRBJ1-5,-,TRBV19
CASSPPLRPWSNQPQHF,TGTGCCAGCAGCCCCCCCCTTAGACCCTGGAGCAATCAGCCCCAGCATTTT,-,TRBJ1-5,-,TRBV28
CASSQGGVRALSGANVLTF,TGTGCCAGCAGCCAAGGGGGAGTCAGGGCCCTCTCTGGGGCCAACGTCCTGACTTTC,-,TRBJ2-6,-,TRBV4-2
CASSPDREVINEKLFF,TGTGCCAGCAGCCCAGACCGGGAGGTGATCAATGAAAAACTGTTTTTT,-,TRBJ1-4,-,TRBV11-1
CASSLSNGGRREQYF,TGTGCCAGCAGTTTATCAAACGGGGGGCGTCGAGAGCAGTACTTC,-,TRBJ2-7,-,TRBV27
CASRPDQGAYEQYF,TGTGCCAGCAGACCAGACCAGGGGGCTTACGAGCAGTACTTC,TRBD1,TRBJ2-7,-,TRBV5-4
CASSSGQDLSQPQHF,TGTGCCAGCAGTTCGGGACAAGACCTCTCTCAGCCCCAGCATTTT,-,TRBJ1-5,-,TRBV28
CASSEGGAYGYTF,TGTGCCAGCAGTGAGGGGGGAGCCTATGGCTACACCTTC,-,TRBJ1-2,-,TRBV6-1
CASSLPGTGVYEQYF,TGCGCCAGCAGTTTACCCGGGACAGGGGTATACGAGCAGTACTTC,TRBD1,TRBJ2-7,-,TRBV23-1
CASSYGGGSPEAFF,TGTGCCAGCAGTTATGGGGGGGGCTCCCCTGAAGCTTTCTTT,-,TRBJ1-1,-,TRBV14
CASSPGRGVSPEAFF,TGTGCCAGCAGCCCGGGCAGGGGCGTTTCTCCTGAAGCTTTCTTT,-,TRBJ1-1,-,TRBV5-4
CASSYLGDRGEQYF,TGTGCCAGCTCCTATCTAGGGGACAGAGGGGAGCAGTACTTC,TRBD1,TRBJ2-7,-,TRBV18
CSASRLVGKEQYF,TGCAGTGCTAGTCGGCTAGTTGGTAAGGAGCAGTACTTC,-,TRBJ2-7,-,TRBV20-1
CASSPQEVSYNEQFF,TGTGCCAGCAGCCCACAGGAGGTCTCCTACAATGAGCAGTTCTTC,-,TRBJ2-1,-,TRBV7-8
CASSQGLAGGTDTQYF,TGTGCCAGCAGCCAGGGACTAGCGGGGGGAACAGATACGCAGTATTTT,TRBD2,TRBJ2-3,-,TRBV7-6
CASSLVTGTHARNTIYF,TGTGCCAGCAGTTTGGTAACCGGGACGCACGCTAGAAACACCATATATTTT,-,TRBJ1-3,-,TRBV28
CASSYFGGAMNTEAFF,TGTGCCAGTAGTTACTTCGGGGGGGCCATGAACACTGAAGCTTTCTTT,-,TRBJ1-1,-,TRBV19
CASTLTGGDGYTF,TGTGCCAGCACCCTGACAGGGGGAGATGGCTACACCTTC,TRBD1,TRBJ1-2,once,TRBV5-6
CASSPGGGLLGEQFF,TGTGCCAGCTCACCAGGGGGGGGACTCCTCGGTGAGCAGTTCTTC,TRBD2,TRBJ2-1,-,TRBV18
CASSSFRGRGETQYF,TGTGCCAGCAGCTCCTTCAGGGGGCGCGGAGAGACCCAGTACTTC,TRBD1,TRBJ2-5,-,TRBV14
CASSYRGSEKLFF,TGTGCCAGCAGCTACAGGGGAAGTGAAAAACTGTTTTTT,TRBD1,TRBJ1-4,-,TRBV12-3/TRBV12-4
CASRGTGEQPQHF,TGTGCCAGCAGAGGGACAGGGGAACAGCCCCAGCATTTT,TRBD1,TRBJ1-5,-,TRBV12-3/TRBV12-4
CASSEWRTIAKNIQYF,TGTGCCAGCAGTGAATGGCGCACGATAGCCAAAAACATTCAGTACTTC,-,TRBJ2-4,-,TRBV6-1
CASSPRQNTEAFF,TGTGCCAGCAGCCCGCGACAGAACACTGAAGCTTTCTTT,-,TRBJ1-1,once,TRBV9
CASSQDRGWGYTF,TGTGCCAGCAGCCAGGACAGGGGATGGGGCTACACCTTC,TRBD1,TRBJ1-2,-,TRBV6-5
CATSVGRNTEAFF,TGTGCCACCAGTGTCGGACGAAACACTGAAGCTTTCTTT,-,TRBJ1-1,-,TRBV24-1
CASNDRGNSPLHF,TGTGCCAGTAACGACAGGGGGAATTCACCCCTCCACTTT,TRBD1,TRBJ1-6,once,TRBV19
CASSFERGAANTGELFF,TGCGCCAGCAGCTTCGAACGGGGGGCCGCGAACACCGGGGAGCTGTTTTTT,-,TRBJ2-2,-,TRBV5-1
CASSPGQGAEQPQHF,TGTGCCAGCAGCCCAGGACAGGGAGCGGAACAGCCCCAGCATTTT,TRBD1,TRBJ1-5,-,TRBV9
CASSPPGGEERYF,TGTGCCAGCAGCCCCCCGGGTGGCGAGGAACGGTATTTT,-,TRBJ2-3,few,TRBV7-3
CAGRGVIYEQYF,TGTGCCGGCAGAGGGGTCATATACGAGCAGTACTTC,-,TRBJ2-7,-,TRBV6-5
CASSLIAGVPFDNEQFF,TGTGCCAGCAGCTTAATCGCAGGGGTCCCCTTCGACAATGAGCAGTTCTTC,-,TRBJ2-1,-,TRBV5-5
CASSLVVATNEKLFF,TGTGCCAGCAGTTTAGTGGTAGCAACTAATGAAAAACTGTTTTTT,-,TRBJ1-4,-,TRBV28
CASSVGQGLPPGANVLTF,TGTGCCAGCAGCGTAGGACAGGGGCTCCCACCTGGGGCCAACGTCCTGACTTTC,TRBD1,TRBJ2-6,-,TRBV5-6
CATRGTGYSDQPQHF,TGTGCCACCAGAGGGACAGGGTATAGCGATCAGCCCCAGCATTTT,TRBD1,TRBJ1-5,-,TRBV15
CASSLAQGSEKLFF,TGTGCCAGCAGCTTAGCCCAGGGAAGCGAAAAACTGTTTTTT,-,TRBJ1-4,-,TRBV7-9